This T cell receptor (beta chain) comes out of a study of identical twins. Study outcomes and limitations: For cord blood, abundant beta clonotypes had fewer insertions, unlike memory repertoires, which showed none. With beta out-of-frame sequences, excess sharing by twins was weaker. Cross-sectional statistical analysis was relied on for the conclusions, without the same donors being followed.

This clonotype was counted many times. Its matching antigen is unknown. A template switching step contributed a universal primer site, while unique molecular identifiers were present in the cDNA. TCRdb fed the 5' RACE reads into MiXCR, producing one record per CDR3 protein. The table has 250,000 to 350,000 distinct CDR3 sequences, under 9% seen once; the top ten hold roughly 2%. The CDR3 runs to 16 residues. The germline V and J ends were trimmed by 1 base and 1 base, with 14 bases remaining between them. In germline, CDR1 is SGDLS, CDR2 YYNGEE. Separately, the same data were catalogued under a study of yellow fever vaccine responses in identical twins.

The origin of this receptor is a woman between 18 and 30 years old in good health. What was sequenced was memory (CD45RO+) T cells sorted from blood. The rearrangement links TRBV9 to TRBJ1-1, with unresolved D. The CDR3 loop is CASSVSPSNSNTEAFF. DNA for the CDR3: TGTGCCAGCAGCGTATCCCCATCAAACTCGAACACTGAAGCTTTCTTT.